A single sample gave rise to the 12 T cell receptor beta chains below, sequenced in a study of regulatory T cells in long-lasting Graves disease. Described time point: newly diagnosed GD, antithyroid drugs for less than 3 months. The TCR library was made from RNA extracted from PBMCs. Both iRepertoire HTBI primers and Arm-PCR of CDR3 regions were used to build the TCR beta libraries. TCRdb used MiXCR to reprocess the multiplex PCR reads, holding one entry per CDR3 protein. The sample comprises about 530,000 distinct CDR3 sequences, about 15% of which are singletons, and around a quarter rests with the top ten. In addition, the sample was reused for a study of T cells in Graves' hyperthyroidism and ophthalmopathy.

The specimen comprised peripheral blood mononuclear cells (PBMCs), sampled at new diagnosis, from a patient treated with antithyroid drugs. These receptors all stem from a woman aged 40 to 65 with Graves disease.

This clonotype was seen many times. V is TRBV30 and J is TRBJ1-2; tentatively, D is TRBD1 (5 bases). V gave up 0 bases and J gave up 7 bases, with 9 bases separating them. Germline V lookup: CDR1 GTSNPN, CDR2 SVGIG (reference sequence). This CDR3 has 12 residues. The CDR3 DNA reads as TGTGCCTGGAGTGTGGGGGTGGGTGGCTACACCTTC. This sequence encodes CAWSVGVGGYTF.

The gene calls are TRBV3-1 and TRBJ2-2; D ambiguous. The CDR3 totals 13 residues. Trimming removed 2 bases at V and 7 bases at J, with 8 bases between. The germline CDR1 and CDR2 sequences are LGHDT and YNNKEL (reference sequence). CDR3 nucleotides: TGTGCCAGCAGCCAATCTCGTGTCGGGGAGCTGTTTTTT. It translates to CASSQSRVGELFF.

In regard to this clonotype: Compared with germline, one end of the junction differs, possibly owing to a read error. The rearrangement uses TRBV7-9 and TRBJ2-7; D might be TRBD2 (5 bases). CDR1 and CDR2 from the germline V gene are SEHNR and FQNEAQ (reference sequence). The CDR3 is made up of 13 amino acids. The CDR3 region has the DNA TGTGCCAGCAGCCCCCGTACGGGGATTTGGTCGATCTTC. It yields the protein CASSPRTGIWSIF. The entire variable domain, with the rest obtained from reference TRBV7-9 and TRBJ2-7, is as follows: DTGVSQNPRHKITKRGQNVTFRCDPISEHNRLYWYRQTLGQGPEFLTYFQNEAQLEKSRLLSDRFSAERPKGSFSTLEIQRTEQGDSAMYLCASSPRTGIWSIFGPGTRLTVT.

This clonotype has at least ten counts. The gene calls are TRBV20-1 and TRBJ1-1, with D maybe TRBD1 (5 bases). Germline loops: CDR1 DFQATT, CDR2 SNEGSKA (reference sequence). The CDR3 covers 14 residues. V shed 2 bases and J shed 0 bases, with 10 bases lying between them. The CDR3 reads CSARPGRMNTEAFF. As DNA, the CDR3 is TGCAGTGCTAGACCGGGACGGATGAACACTGAAGCTTTCTTT.

This clonotype was seen ten or more times. The chain is built from TRBV6-5 and TRBJ1-5; D is perhaps TRBD1 (5 bases). This CDR3 has 14 amino acids. Germline assignment: CDR1 MNHEY and CDR2 SVGAGI. Deletions cut 2 bases from V and 3 bases from J, with 8 bases between. CDR3 sequence: CASSYAGPNQPQHF. The CDR3 DNA follows: TGTGCCAGCAGTTACGCAGGGCCCAATCAGCCCCAGCATTTT.

The chain joins TRBV10-3 to TRBJ1-1, with 7 nucleotides matching TRBD1. Germline V gene data show CDR1 as ENHRY and CDR2 as SYGVKD. The V gene end was trimmed by 7 bases and the J gene end by 7 bases; junction bases not matched to a gene: 12. The length of the CDR3 is 14 residues. The chain's CDR3 is CAINDRAGIGEAFF. CDR3 coding DNA: TGTGCCATCAACGACAGGGCGGGCATTGGTGAAGCTTTCTTT.

This clonotype was found many times. The chain has TRBV2 and TRBJ2-4; no clear D. Trimming took off 3 bases at V and 0 bases at J, with 9 bases between the two ends. The CDR3 runs 15 residues. The germline CDR1 and CDR2 sequences are SNHLY and FYNNEI. The CDR3 sequence: CASSDGRLAKNIQYF. CDR3 DNA: TGTGCCAGCAGTGACGGCCGTCTAGCCAAAAACATTCAGTACTTC.

This chain links TRBV3-1 with TRBJ2-7; a weak D match, TRBD2 (5 bases). This CDR3 has 14 amino acids. Germline-derived CDR1 and CDR2 are LGHDT and YNNKEL (reference sequence). V lost 4 bases and J 0 bases, leaving 10 bases between the germline ends. CDR3 loop: CASSLSSGSYEQYF. In DNA form, the CDR3 reads TGTGCCAGCAGCCTATCGAGCGGCTCCTACGAGCAGTACTTC.

This clonotype has more than one count but fewer than ten. This chain joins TRBV3-1 and TRBJ2-5; 10 bases are a match to TRBD2. This CDR3 comprises 15 residues. Germline assignment: CDR1 LGHDT and CDR2 YNNKEL (reference sequence). After removal of 2 bases from V and 3 bases from J, the junction contained 3 bases not matched to a gene. DNA of the CDR3: TGTGCCAGCAGCCAAAGCGGGGGGGCCGAAGAGACCCAGTACTTC. Protein sequence: CASSQSGGAEETQYF.

Many counts were recorded for this clonotype. The CDR3 nucleotides read TGTGCCACCAGTGCCCCCGGGACAGGGGGGCGAGAGACCCAGTACTTC. This translates into CATSAPGTGGRETQYF. This sequence joins TRBV24-1 and TRBJ2-5, with 11 nucleotides matching TRBD1. In germline, CDR1 is KGHDR, CDR2 SFDVKD. The CDR3 contains 16 residues. V dropped 5 bases and J dropped 4; count of bases not matched to a gene: 8.

This chain links TRBV7-2 with TRBJ1-3; a possible D gene is TRBD1 (6 bases). In germline, CDR1 is SGHTA, CDR2 FQGNSA. V shed 4 bases and J shed 10 bases, with 17 bases lying between them. There are 14 residues in the CDR3. In nucleotides, the CDR3 is TGTGCCAGCAGCTCGACAGGTCTTGTTGGGACCATATATTTT. It yields the protein CASSSTGLVGTIYF.

This clonotype was observed once. This CDR3 is CSATEGSRNTIYF. The CDR3 bases are TGCAGTGCTACCGAGGGAAGCCGAAACACCATATATTTT. The chain couples TRBV20-1 to TRBJ1-3; D remains unclear. Per the germline V gene, CDR1 is DFQATT and CDR2 is SNEGSKA (reference sequence). This CDR3 region has 13 residues. Trimming shortened V by 4 bases and J by 5 bases, and 12 bases separated the two germline ends.